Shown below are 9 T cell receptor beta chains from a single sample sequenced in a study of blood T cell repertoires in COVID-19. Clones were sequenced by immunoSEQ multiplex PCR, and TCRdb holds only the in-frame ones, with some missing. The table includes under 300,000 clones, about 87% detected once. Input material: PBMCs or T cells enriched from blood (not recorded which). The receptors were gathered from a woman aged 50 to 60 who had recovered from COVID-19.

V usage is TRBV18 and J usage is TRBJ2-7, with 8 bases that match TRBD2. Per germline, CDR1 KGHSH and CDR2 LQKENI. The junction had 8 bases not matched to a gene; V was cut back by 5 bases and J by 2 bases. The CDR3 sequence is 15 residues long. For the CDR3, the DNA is TGTGCCAGCTCATTATACGGAGCGGGAGCCTACGAGCAGTACTTC. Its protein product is CASSLYGAGAYEQYF.

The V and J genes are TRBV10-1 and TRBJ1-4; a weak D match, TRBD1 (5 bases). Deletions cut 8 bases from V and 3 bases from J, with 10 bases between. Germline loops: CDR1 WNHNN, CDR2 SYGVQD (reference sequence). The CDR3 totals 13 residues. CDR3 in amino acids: CASARTPNEKLFF. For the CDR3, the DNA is TGCGCCAGCGCTAGGACACCTAATGAAAAACTGTTTTTT.

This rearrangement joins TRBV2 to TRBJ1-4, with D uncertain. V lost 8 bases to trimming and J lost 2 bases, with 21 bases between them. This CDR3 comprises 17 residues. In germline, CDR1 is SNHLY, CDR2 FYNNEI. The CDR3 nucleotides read TGTGCCAGCTCACACGTGACATGGGTCCAGACTAATGAAAAACTGTTTTTT. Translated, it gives CASSHVTWVQTNEKLFF.

The CDR3 nucleotides read TGCGCCAGCAGCTCCCGGACAGGGGGCAATGGCTACACCTTC. As protein: CASSSRTGGNGYTF. J is TRBJ1-2 and V is TRBV5-1, with 11 bases identical to TRBD1. This CDR3 has 14 residues. In germline, CDR1 is SGHRS, CDR2 YFSETQ. Unmatched junction bases numbered 4, after V lost 3 bases and J lost 6 bases.

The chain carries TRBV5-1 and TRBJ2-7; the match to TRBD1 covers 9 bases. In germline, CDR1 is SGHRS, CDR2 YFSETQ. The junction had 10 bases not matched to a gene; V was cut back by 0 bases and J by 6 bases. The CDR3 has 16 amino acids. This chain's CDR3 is CASSLAGTGQRGEQYF. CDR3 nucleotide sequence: TGCGCCAGCAGCTTGGCTGGGACAGGGCAGAGGGGCGAGCAGTACTTC.

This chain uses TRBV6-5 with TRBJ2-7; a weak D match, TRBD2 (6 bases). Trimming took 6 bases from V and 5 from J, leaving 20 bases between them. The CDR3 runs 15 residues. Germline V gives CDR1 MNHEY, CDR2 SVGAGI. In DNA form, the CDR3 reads TGTGCCAGCAGGGGCTTGGGGGGAGCGGGCAACGAGCAGTACTTC. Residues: CASRGLGGAGNEQYF.

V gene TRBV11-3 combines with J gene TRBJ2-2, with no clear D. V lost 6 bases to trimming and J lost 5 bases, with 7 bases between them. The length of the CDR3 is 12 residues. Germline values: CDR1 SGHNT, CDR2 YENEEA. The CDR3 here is CASSRFTGELFF. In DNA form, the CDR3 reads TGTGCCAGCAGTAGATTTACCGGGGAGCTGTTTTTT.

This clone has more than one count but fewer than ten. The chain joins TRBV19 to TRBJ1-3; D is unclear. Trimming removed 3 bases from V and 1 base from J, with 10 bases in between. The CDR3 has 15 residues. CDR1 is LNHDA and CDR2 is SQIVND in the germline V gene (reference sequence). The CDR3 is CASSIGDGSGNTIYF. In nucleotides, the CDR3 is TGTGCCAGTAGTATCGGAGACGGTTCTGGAAACACCATATATTTT.

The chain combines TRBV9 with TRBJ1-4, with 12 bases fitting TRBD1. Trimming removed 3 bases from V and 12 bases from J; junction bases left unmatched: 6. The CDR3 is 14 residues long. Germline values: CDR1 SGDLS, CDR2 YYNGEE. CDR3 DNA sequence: TGTGCCAGCAGCGGGGGACAGGGGGCCGGTCAACTGTTTTTT. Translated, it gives CASSGGQGAGQLFF.